The 26 T cell receptor beta chains in this list originate from one sample, sequenced in a study of cytomegalovirus exposure and HLA in healthy donors. PCR amplification relied on 60 Vbeta primers (plus 13 Jbeta primers). Assay used: immunoSEQ multiplex PCR; TCRdb lists only in-frame clones, some missing. The sample records 100,000 or so clones, 76% being singletons. The sample consisted of PBMCs. Receptor source: a man in his forties in good health and CMV-seropositive.

CDR3 amino acids: CASRVGGGATDTQYF. The CDR3 nucleotides read TGTGCCAGCAGAGTAGGCGGGGGGGCGACAGATACGCAGTATTTT. The V gene is TRBV7-2, the J gene TRBJ2-3, with 9 bases aligning to TRBD2. CDR1 is SGHTA, CDR2 FQGNSA, per germline. After removal of 6 bases from V and 3 bases from J, the junction contained 7 bases not matched to a gene. The CDR3 has 15 residues.

This clone was seen only a few times. The chain recombines TRBV4-2 with TRBJ1-2; 8 bases align to TRBD1. CDR3 length: 14 residues. Germline CDR1 is LGHNA and CDR2 is YNFKEQ. The V gene end was trimmed by 10 bases and the J gene end by 4 bases; junction bases not matched to a gene: 11. The CDR3 DNA follows: TGTGCCACTTACGGACAGGGACAGTTCTATGGCTACACCTTC. This gives the protein CATYGQGQFYGYTF.

The chain uses TRBV30 and TRBJ1-6, with 8 bases matching TRBD1. Unmatched junction bases numbered 4, after V lost 6 bases and J lost 6 bases. Germline V gene sequence: CDR1 GTSNPN, CDR2 SVGIG (reference sequence). The CDR3 is 13 residues long. The CDR3 sequence is CACSTGANSPLHF. The CDR3 region has the DNA TGTGCCTGCTCGACAGGGGCTAATTCACCCCTCCACTTT.

CDR3 sequence: CASSVDPTGATEAFF. The DNA of the CDR3 is TGTGCCAGCAGCGTAGATCCGACAGGGGCCACTGAAGCTTTCTTT. The gene calls are TRBV9 and TRBJ1-1, with TRBD1 matching over 8 bases. Germline V CDR1 and CDR2: SGDLS, YYNGEE. Trimming removed 0 bases from V and 4 bases from J; junction bases left unmatched: 5. The CDR3 runs to 15 residues.

CDR3 bases: TGTGCCAGCAGTCGGGGGACAGGGTCCGGCTACACCTTC. It translates to CASSRGTGSGYTF. J is TRBJ1-2 and V is TRBV27, with 9 bases aligning to TRBD1. Germline assignment: CDR1 MNHEY and CDR2 SMNVEV (reference sequence). This CDR3 has 13 residues. V lost 5 bases and J lost 8; bases outside the gene matches: 6.

The genes are TRBV7-2 and TRBJ1-5; D is unresolved. Germline-derived CDR1 and CDR2 are SGHTA and FQGNSA. The CDR3 covers 17 residues. The ends were cut back, 5 bases at V and 5 bases at J, with 22 bases in the middle. The CDR3 DNA follows: TGTGCCAGCAGCCCTCGGTCCCCAACCCTCGGGGATCAGCCCCAGCATTTT. This codes for CASSPRSPTLGDQPQHF.

Points on this clone: At one end the junction does not follow the germline gene, possibly because of a read error. The chain couples TRBV11-2 to TRBJ2-6; a weak D match, TRBD1 (5 bases). Germline CDR1 reads SGHAT; CDR2 reads FQNNGV. This CDR3 contains 15 residues. CDR3 sequence: CASSLHISGANGLTF. DNA of the CDR3: TGTGCCAGCAGCTTACATATCTCTGGGGCCAACGGCCTGACTTTC.

V usage is TRBV7-3 and J usage is TRBJ2-1, with D perhaps TRBD1 (5 bases). This CDR3 comprises 12 residues. The V gene's germline CDR1 is SGHTA and CDR2 FQGTGA. Trimming took 0 bases from V and 8 from J, leaving 5 bases between them. CDR3 DNA: TGTGCCAGCAGCTTAACAGGGGATGAGCAGTTCTTC. This sequence encodes CASSLTGDEQFF.

With regard to this clone: Compared with germline, one end of the junction differs, possibly owing to a read error. The chain links TRBV7-3 to TRBJ2-5; D may be TRBD2 (6 bases). Germline CDR1 SGHTA, CDR2 FQGTGA. The CDR3 contains 15 residues. The CDR3 region is CASSLTGLGRETQYF. CDR3 bases: TGTGCCAGCAGCCTAACGGGACTGGGGAGGGAGACCCAGTACTTC.

The gene calls are TRBV7-2 and TRBJ2-3, with 10 bases fitting TRBD2. Germline-derived CDR1 and CDR2 are SGHTA and FQGNSA. The length of the CDR3 is 16 residues. Unmatched junction bases numbered 7, after V lost 1 base and J lost 6 bases. The CDR3 sequence is CASSLVSGRLGDTQYF. The CDR3 nucleotides are TGTGCCAGCAGCTTAGTTAGCGGGAGGTTAGGGGATACGCAGTATTTT.

This rearrangement joins TRBV7-9 to TRBJ2-1; 7 positions match TRBD2. CDR3 length equals 14 residues. After removal of 4 bases from V and 7 bases from J, the junction contained 7 bases not matched to a gene. Germline lookup yields CDR1 SEHNR and CDR2 FQNEAQ (reference sequence). The CDR3 nucleotides are TGTGCCAGCAGCTCGGGGAGGGCGTCGAATGAGCAGTTCTTC. Protein sequence: CASSSGRASNEQFF.

V gene TRBV5-6 combines with J gene TRBJ1-5, with D tentatively TRBD1 (6 bases). The CDR3 contains 16 residues. CDR1 is SGHDT and CDR2 is YYEEEE in the germline V gene. V lost 0 bases and J 4 bases, leaving 14 bases between the germline ends. This CDR3 is CASSLARGRGNQPQHF. The CDR3 DNA reads TGTGCCAGCAGCTTGGCTCGAGGCAGGGGTAATCAGCCCCAGCATTTT.

CDR3 sequence reads: CAISGRGQNTEAFF. The CDR3 DNA follows: TGTGCCATCAGTGGCAGGGGACAGAACACTGAAGCTTTCTTT. The chain recombines TRBV10-3 with TRBJ1-1; perhaps TRBD1 as D (6 bases). The CDR3 runs to 14 residues. Germline CDR1 and CDR2: ENHRY and SYGVKD. Trimming left V 4 bases short and J 1 base short, with 10 bases between.

The rearrangement uses TRBV2 and TRBJ1-5; the match to TRBD1 covers 9 bases. The CDR3 has 14 residues. Germline lookup yields CDR1 SNHLY and CDR2 FYNNEI. J gave up 6 bases and V 5 bases, and 5 bases lay outside the gene matches. The CDR3 reads CASSKRQGGQPQHF. CDR3 nucleotide sequence: TGTGCCAGCAGTAAGAGACAGGGGGGTCAGCCCCAGCATTTT.

The chain links TRBV9 to TRBJ2-3; D perhaps matches TRBD1 (6 bases). Germline V gene data show CDR1 as SGDLS and CDR2 as YYNGEE. Trimming left V 3 bases short and J 3 bases short, with 20 bases between. The CDR3 totals 17 residues. DNA for the CDR3: TGTGCCAGCAGCGCTGGGGGACAAAGGGGTGGAACAGATACGCAGTATTTT. Residues: CASSAGGQRGGTDTQYF.

CDR3 nucleotides: TGTGCCTCTCCCGGGACAGGGGGTGAAAAACTGTTTTTT. It translates to CASPGTGGEKLFF. The genes are TRBV30 and TRBJ1-4; TRBD1 aligns across 11 bases. CDR3 length: 13 amino acids. With V trimmed by 7 bases and J by 7 bases, 5 bases remained unmatched. The germline CDR1 and CDR2 sequences are GTSNPN and SVGIG (reference sequence).

The chain links TRBV4-3 to TRBJ2-7; D unclear. Trimming removed 1 base at V and 3 bases at J, with 10 bases between. There are 14 residues in the CDR3. Germline V lookup: CDR1 LGHNA, CDR2 YSLEER. The CDR3, as DNA: TGCGCCAGCAGCCAAGTTATCCGTTACTACGAGCAGTACTTC. This gives the protein CASSQVIRYYEQYF.

This chain uses TRBV30 with TRBJ1-2; possibly TRBD1 for D (5 bases). V was clipped by 3 bases and J by 0 bases, with 8 bases between them. The germline CDR1 and CDR2 sequences are GTSNPN and SVGIG (reference sequence). The length of the CDR3 is 13 residues. CDR3 DNA sequence: TGTGCCTGGAGCGACAGAACTAACTATGGCTACACCTTC. This translates into CAWSDRTNYGYTF.

The chain uses TRBV2 and TRBJ2-5; 8 nucleotides agree with TRBD2. Germline-derived CDR1 and CDR2 are SNHLY and FYNNEI. J lost 2 bases, V lost 11 bases, and 7 bases had no gene match. The CDR3 is 13 residues long. Here the CDR3 DNA reads TGTGCCTCCCAGCGGGGGTTTCAAGAGACCCAGTACTTC. Protein sequence: CASQRGFQETQYF. Full variable domain (outside the CDR3, taken from reference TRBV2 and TRBJ2-5): EPEVTQTPSHQVTQMGQEVILRCVPISNHLYFYWYRQILGQKVEFLVSFYNNEISEKSEIFDDQFSVERPDGSNFTLKIRSTKLEDSAMYFCASQRGFQETQYFGPGTRLLVL.

The chain links TRBV19 to TRBJ2-1; no firm D call. V was clipped by 4 bases and J by 5 bases, with 15 bases between them. Germline-derived CDR1 and CDR2 are LNHDA and SQIVND (reference sequence). This CDR3 has 15 residues. The CDR3: CASSTDPRPDNEQFF. CDR3 nucleotides: TGTGCCAGTAGTACCGACCCCAGGCCCGACAATGAGCAGTTCTTC.

The CDR3 DNA sequence: TGCAGTGCCCTGACAGACAACCTGTTTTTT. It codes for CSALTDNLFF. The chain is built from TRBV20-1 and TRBJ1-4; D possibly corresponds to TRBD1 (5 bases). V lost 6 bases and J lost 14, with 13 bases in between. The germline V gene encodes CDR1 DFQATT and CDR2 SNEGSKA (reference sequence). CDR3 length: 10 residues.

This chain links TRBV29-1 with TRBJ1-5, with a tentative D call TRBD1 (6 bases). Trimming removed 4 bases from V and 4 bases from J, with 11 bases in between. The CDR3 is made up of 13 amino acids. Germline V lookup: CDR1 SQVTM, CDR2 ANQGSEA. For the CDR3, the DNA is TGCAGCGTTGCCCGGGACACTAATCAGCCCCAGCATTTT. Translated, it gives CSVARDTNQPQHF.

The chain uses TRBV11-2 and TRBJ2-3; no firm D call. Germline assignment: CDR1 SGHAT and CDR2 FQNNGV. Trimming took 3 bases from V and 8 from J, leaving 9 bases between them. The CDR3 runs to 12 residues. CDR3 nucleotide sequence: TGTGCCAGCAGCTTCCCGGGTAGTACGCAGTATTTT. Amino acids: CASSFPGSTQYF.

This chain uses TRBV2 with TRBJ1-2, with a weak D call TRBD1 (6 bases). V lost 8 bases and J 7 bases, leaving 17 bases between the germline ends. The CDR3 sequence is 13 residues long. Germline CDR1 is SNHLY and CDR2 is FYNNEI. The DNA of the CDR3 is TGTGCCAGCTCAGGGGTCCTCGGCAGTGGCTACACCTTC. It encodes CASSGVLGSGYTF.

This chain joins TRBV19 and TRBJ2-5, with D unresolved. Per the germline V gene, CDR1 is LNHDA and CDR2 is SQIVND (reference sequence). This CDR3 region has 13 residues. The V end was cut by 0 bases, the J end by 3 bases, with 5 bases between. CDR3 loop: CASSIDSEETQYF. The CDR3 DNA follows: TGTGCCAGTAGTATAGACTCTGAAGAGACCCAGTACTTC.

The chain joins TRBV5-1 to TRBJ2-3; the D gene is possibly TRBD1 (6 bases). V lost 2 bases and J lost 2, with 12 bases in between. Germline V gene lookup returns CDR1 SGHRS and CDR2 YFSETQ. CDR3 length: 15 amino acids. The CDR3 region is CASSLQGSLTDTQYF. The CDR3 DNA follows: TGCGCCAGCAGCTTACAGGGTTCACTCACAGATACGCAGTATTTT.